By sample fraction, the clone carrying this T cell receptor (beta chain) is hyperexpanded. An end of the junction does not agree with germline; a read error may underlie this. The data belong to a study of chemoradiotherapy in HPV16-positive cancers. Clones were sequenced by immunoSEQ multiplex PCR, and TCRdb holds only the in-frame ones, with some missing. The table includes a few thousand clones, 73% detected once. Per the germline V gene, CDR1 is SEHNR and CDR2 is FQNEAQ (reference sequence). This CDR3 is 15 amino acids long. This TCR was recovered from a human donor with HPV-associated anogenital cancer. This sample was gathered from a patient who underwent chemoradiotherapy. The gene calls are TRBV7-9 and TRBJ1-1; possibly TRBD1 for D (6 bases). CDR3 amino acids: CASSLAGAPTGIFTF. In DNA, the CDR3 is TGTGCCAGCAGCTTAGCGGGGGCCCCAACAGGGATCTTTACATTT.